This TCR beta chain appears in the sequencing data of a study of shared clonotypes between healthy human individuals. General observations from the study: Clonotype sharing across donors was expected to vary with sequencing depth.

Data came from immunoSEQ multiplex PCR; TCRdb stores just in-frame clones and leaves some out. The repertoire has about 1 million clones, approximately 68% of them found once; the top ten carry over 1.3%. This clone was observed a few times. Antigen unknown. The CDR3 runs to 14 residues. Between the trimmed V and J ends, which lost 0 bases and 4 bases, there was a span of 10 bases. Germline V gene data show CDR1 as SGHDT and CDR2 as YYEEEE. This chain joins TRBV5-6 and TRBJ2-5; tentative D call: TRBD1 (6 bases). Sequenced sample: memory CD4+ T cells sorted from blood. Indicated subset: CD45RA-negative fraction. The sequence derives from a man aged 18 to 30 in good health. CDR3 region: CASSLVGGAETQYF. The CDR3 DNA reads as TGTGCCAGCAGCTTGGTTGGGGGCGCAGAGACCCAGTACTTC.